These 10 T cell receptor beta chains were all obtained from the same sample, sequenced in a study of read filtering for tumor transcriptome and immune sequencing (TCRdb year 2020). The run used an Illumina HiSeq 4000. TCR libraries were built from about 420 ng RNA with the Immunoverse kit, using molecular barcoded adaptors covering alpha/delta and beta/gamma chains. TCRdb took the public reads, trimmed them with fastp at Q25, ran MiXCR for clone calling and kept in-frame beta chains. Rows with a matching CDR3 protein are joined into one entry that keeps the most common DNA and genes. This sample is represented by more than 30,000 distinct CDR3 sequences; roughly 18% of them were singletons. The ten biggest clones cover 16% of the sample. Sequences were obtained from a population of CD138-negative cells sorted from bone marrow. The cell subset or site label, as the study defines it: bone marrow mononuclear cells depleted of CD138+ plasma/myeloma cells by negative magnetic selection. These receptors all come from a donor aged 40 or over with multiple myeloma.

This clonotype was recorded at least ten times. The rearrangement joins TRBV28 to TRBJ2-5; 7 nucleotides match TRBD2. The CDR3 covers 15 residues. Trimming took 6 bases from V and 0 from J; bases not matched to a gene: 7. Germline V gives CDR1 MDHEN, CDR2 SYDVKM. The CDR3 loop reads CASSPGGEDQETQYF. The DNA for the CDR3 is TGTGCCAGCAGCCCTGGGGGGGAAGACCAAGAGACCCAGTACTTC.

This clonotype was recorded many times. The chain couples TRBV20-1 to TRBJ2-3; perhaps TRBD1 as D (6 bases). The CDR3 runs 15 residues. Trimming shortened V by 0 bases and J by 0 bases, and 10 bases separated the two germline ends. Germline CDR1 and CDR2: DFQATT and SNEGSKA (reference sequence). Here the CDR3 reads CSAREGAPSTDTQYF. CDR3 in DNA: TGCAGTGCTAGAGAGGGGGCCCCAAGCACAGATACGCAGTATTTT.

The chain links TRBV24-1 to TRBJ2-3, with D perhaps TRBD2 (6 bases). The germline V gene has CDR1 KGHDR and CDR2 SFDVKD. CDR3 size: 15 residues. Trimming stripped 3 bases from V and 2 bases from J, with 11 bases between. CDR3 in amino acids: CATSDPGSHTDTQYF. CDR3 nucleotides: TGTGCCACCAGTGATCCCGGGAGCCACACAGATACGCAGTATTTT.

The table lists this clonotype with many counts. V gene TRBV5-1 combines with J gene TRBJ2-1; the D gene is possibly TRBD2 (6 bases). CDR3 length equals 15 residues. Looked up from germline, CDR1 is SGHRS and CDR2 is YFSETQ. V lost 6 bases and J 0 bases, leaving 13 bases between the germline ends. The CDR3: CASTPSGSSYNEQFF. The CDR3 DNA reads as TGCGCCAGCACTCCGTCCGGGAGCTCCTACAATGAGCAGTTCTTC.

This clonotype has ten or more counts. The chain is built from TRBV7-3 and TRBJ2-3; 9 bases line up with TRBD2. Germline CDR1 SGHTA, CDR2 FQGTGA. CDR3 size: 15 residues. V gave up 3 bases and J gave up 6 bases; unmatched junction bases: 7. CDR3 amino acids: CASSLAGGLSDTQYF. CDR3 in DNA: TGTGCCAGCAGCTTGGCGGGAGGGCTGTCGGATACGCAGTATTTT.

This clonotype was recorded only once. A far larger clone lies a single base away; this is likely a read error. The conserved phenylalanine or tryptophan normally closing the CDR3 is absent here, so this likely arose from a read error. This chain joins TRBV7-3 and TRBJ2-1; TRBD2 matches 14 bases. There are 17 residues in the CDR3. Germline loops: CDR1 SGHTA, CDR2 FQGTGA. Unmatched junction bases numbered 10, after V lost 4 bases and J lost 8 bases. CDR3 in DNA: TGTGCCAGCAGCTCAATGGCCGGGACTAGCGGGGGTGATGAGCAGTTCTCC. Encoded protein: CASSSMAGTSGGDEQFS.

At least ten counts were recorded for this clonotype. This sequence joins TRBV25-1 and TRBJ1-1; D remains ambiguous. The ends were cut back, 6 bases at V and 6 bases at J, with 11 bases in the middle. CDR3 length: 12 residues. Germline V lookup: CDR1 MGHDK, CDR2 SYGVNS. The CDR3 nucleotides are TGTGCCAGCAGGGGTGACAAACCTGAAGCTTTCTTT. The encoded protein is CASRGDKPEAFF.

This clonotype turned up a few times. The genes are TRBV5-1 and TRBJ2-5, with 11 bases fitting TRBD2. CDR1 SGHRS and CDR2 YFSETQ come from the germline V gene. The CDR3 spans 15 residues. The V and J ends lost 5 bases and 2 bases, in that order; junction bases with no gene match: 5. The CDR3 DNA reads as TGCGCCAGCAGGCTAGCGGGGGGCCCTCAAGAGACCCAGTACTTC. As protein: CASRLAGGPQETQYF.

This clonotype was counted at least ten times. This chain joins TRBV14 and TRBJ2-1, with TRBD2 identical over 15 bases. CDR3 length: 16 amino acids. With 10 bases clipped from V and 8 bases from J, the junction kept 12 bases outside the gene matches. Germline V lookup: CDR1 SGHDN, CDR2 FVKESK. For the CDR3, the DNA is TGTGCCATCCTAGAGGGGACTAGCGGGAGGACGGATGAGCAGTTCTTC. Translating it yields CAILEGTSGRTDEQFF.

V is TRBV9 and J is TRBJ2-1; 9 bases match TRBD2. The V segment lost 7 bases and the J segment 7 bases; nucleotides outside the gene matches: 15. Germline assignment: CDR1 SGDLS and CDR2 YYNGEE. The CDR3 length is 16 residues. The CDR3 protein is CASLGGSGRVRNEQFF. In DNA form, the CDR3 reads TGTGCCAGCCTAGGGGGTAGCGGGAGAGTCAGAAATGAGCAGTTCTTC.